Below, 8 T cell receptor beta chains from the same sample are listed, as sequenced in a study of blood T cells in healthy people across ages. The second PCR ran roughly 7 to 12 cycles with a sample-barcoded 5' primer and J-beta primers. TCRdb used MiXCR to reprocess the 5' RACE reads, holding one entry per CDR3 protein. This table has around 1,600,000 distinct CDR3 sequences, around 40% appearing once. The specimen sequenced was blood. The source of these receptors is a woman aged 18-35 years in good health.

This clonotype was seen only a few times. The chain has TRBV4-2 and TRBJ2-1, with 10 bases lining up with TRBD2. The CDR3 runs to 15 residues. Losses at the gene ends were 4 bases for V and 5 bases for J; bases not matched to a gene: 5. Germline V gene sequence: CDR1 LGHNA, CDR2 YNFKEQ. The CDR3 spells CASSRASGRDNEQFF. For the CDR3, the DNA is TGTGCCAGCAGCCGCGCAAGCGGGAGGGACAATGAGCAGTTCTTC.

V and J are TRBV6-1 and TRBJ1-4; 8 bases fit TRBD1. Trimming at V came to 6 bases and at J to 5 bases, leaving 14 bases not matched to a gene. Germline V lookup: CDR1 MNHNS, CDR2 SASEGT. This CDR3 is built from 17 residues. Here the CDR3 reads CASSPFRDRRQNEKLFF. CDR3 in DNA: TGTGCCAGCAGCCCATTCCGGGACAGGCGACAAAATGAAAAACTGTTTTTT.

The genes are TRBV7-9 and TRBJ2-7; perhaps TRBD1 as D (6 bases). The germline V and J ends were trimmed by 3 bases and 2 bases, with 14 bases remaining between them. This CDR3 has 15 residues. Germline V lookup: CDR1 SEHNR, CDR2 FQNEAQ (reference sequence). CDR3 sequence (DNA): TGTGCCAGCAGCTTTAACCGGGACACCGCCTACGAGCAGTACTTC. Residues: CASSFNRDTAYEQYF.

This clonotype was seen a few times. This may arise from a read error, as a much more abundant clone is one base away. The CDR3 sequence is CASSQQGLSYEQFF. The CDR3 DNA sequence: TGCGCCAGCAGCCAACAGGGGCTCTCCTACGAGCAGTTCTTC. The chain recombines TRBV4-3 with TRBJ2-1; TRBD1 is a possible D gene (6 bases). CDR3 length: 14 residues. CDR1 and CDR2 (germline): LGHNA, YSLEER. Trimming pared 2 bases from V and 10 bases from J, leaving 15 bases between.

This clonotype has only a few counts. The chain is built from TRBV10-3 and TRBJ1-1; D is undetermined. V dropped 0 bases and J dropped 7 bases, with 6 bases sitting between them. CDR1 and CDR2 from the germline V gene are ENHRY and SYGVKD. The CDR3 extends over 12 amino acids. The CDR3 nucleotides read TGTGCCATCAGTGAGTCAGTGGGTGAAGCTTTCTTT. Translation: CAISESVGEAFF.

Worth noting for this clonotype: A junction end diverges from the germline sequence, so it may reflect a read error. The rearrangement uses TRBV20-1 and TRBJ1-5; D gene ambiguous. The germline V gene encodes CDR1 DFQATT and CDR2 SNEGSKA (reference sequence). The CDR3 contains 14 residues. CDR3 residues: CSARAWSVNQPRHF. CDR3 DNA sequence: TGCAGTGCTAGAGCTTGGTCAGTCAATCAGCCCCGGCATTTT.

The CDR3, as DNA: TGTGCCAGCAGTTGGGGGACAGGGGCCACCTACGAGCAGTACTTC. It specifies CASSWGTGATYEQYF. This sequence joins TRBV27 and TRBJ2-7, with TRBD1 matching over 10 bases. The germline V gene has CDR1 MNHEY and CDR2 SMNVEV (reference sequence). The V gene end was trimmed by 4 bases and the J gene end by 2 bases; junction bases not matched to a gene: 5. The CDR3 is 15 amino acids.

The chain employs TRBV7-2 and TRBJ1-1, with D uncertain. V was cut by 3 bases and J by 4 bases, with 3 bases left in between. In germline, CDR1 is SGHTA, CDR2 FQGNSA. The CDR3 contains 11 residues. CDR3: CASSFATEAFF. CDR3 coding DNA: TGTGCCAGCAGCTTCGCCACTGAAGCTTTCTTT.